A single T cell receptor (beta chain) is shown here with its context. This specimen belongs to a study of blood T cell repertoires in COVID-19. V lost 3 bases and J lost 10; bases outside the gene matches: 4. Germline V gene lookup returns CDR1 MNHEY and CDR2 SMNVEV (reference sequence). The CDR3 totals 14 residues. The method was immunoSEQ multiplex PCR; TCRdb's version includes in-frame clones alone and lacks a portion of them. The sample carries about 220,000 clones, about 88% recorded once. This rearrangement joins TRBV27 to TRBJ1-6; 9 nucleotides align to TRBD1. Sequenced: peripheral blood. The TCR sequence derives from a middle-aged man with active or convalescent COVID-19. The CDR3 nucleotides read TGTGCCAGCAGTTTGGGACAGGGCGGATCACCCCTCCACTTT. This codes for CASSLGQGGSPLHF.